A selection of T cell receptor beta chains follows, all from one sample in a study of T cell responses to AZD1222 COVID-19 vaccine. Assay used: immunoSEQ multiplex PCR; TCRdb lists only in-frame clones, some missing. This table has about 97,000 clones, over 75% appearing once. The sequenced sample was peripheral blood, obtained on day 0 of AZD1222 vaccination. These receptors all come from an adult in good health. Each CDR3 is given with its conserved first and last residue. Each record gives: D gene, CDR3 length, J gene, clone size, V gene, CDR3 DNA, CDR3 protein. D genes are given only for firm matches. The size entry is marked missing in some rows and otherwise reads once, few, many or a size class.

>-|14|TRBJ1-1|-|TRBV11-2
TGTGCCAGCAGCTTAGCAGGGGATGGGACTGAAGCTTTCTTT
CASSLAGDGTEAFF
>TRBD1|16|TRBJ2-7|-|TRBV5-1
TGCGCCAGCAGCTTGGTGGACAGGGGATCCCACCTCGAGCAGTACTTC
CASSLVDRGSHLEQYF
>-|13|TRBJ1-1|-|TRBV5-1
TGCGCCAGCAGCTTCGACAGCAACACTGAAGCTTTCTTT
CASSFDSNTEAFF
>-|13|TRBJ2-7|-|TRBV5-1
TGCGCCAGCAGCCGAGCCGAGAAAGACGAGCAGTACTTC
CASSRAEKDEQYF
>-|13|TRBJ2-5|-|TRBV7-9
TGTGCCACCTCCGGGGGGCGCCCAGAGACCCAGTACTTC
CATSGGRPETQYF
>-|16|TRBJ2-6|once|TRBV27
TGTGCCAGCAGTTTAGGATCGGGGGCTGGGGCCAACGTCCTGACTTTC
CASSLGSGAGANVLTF
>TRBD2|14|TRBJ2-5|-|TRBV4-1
TGCGCCAGCAGCCAAGGACTAGCGCAAGAGACCCAGTACTTC
CASSQGLAQETQYF
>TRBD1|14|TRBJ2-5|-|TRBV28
TGTGCCAGCAGTTTAGGGACAGGGCCTGAGACCCAGTACTTC
CASSLGTGPETQYF
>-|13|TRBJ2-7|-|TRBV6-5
TGTGCCAGCAGGGACAGTCCCAATTACGAGCAGTACTTC
CASRDSPNYEQYF
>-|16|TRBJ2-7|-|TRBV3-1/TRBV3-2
TGTGCCAGCAGCCAATATTTCGGCGGGGACCCCTACGAGCAGTACTTC
CASSQYFGGDPYEQYF
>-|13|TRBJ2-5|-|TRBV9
TGTGCCAGCAGCCCACCAGTCGAAGAGACCCAGTACTTC
CASSPPVEETQYF
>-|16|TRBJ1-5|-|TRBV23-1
TGCGCCAGCAGTCAATCGCCCCCCCGAGGGAATCAGCCCCAGCATTTT
CASSQSPPRGNQPQHF
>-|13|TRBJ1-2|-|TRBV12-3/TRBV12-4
TGTGCCAGCAGTCCCGGACTCCTCTATGGCTACACCTTC
CASSPGLLYGYTF
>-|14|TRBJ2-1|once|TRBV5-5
TGTGCCAGCAGCCTCGACAGGAGGGACAATGAGCAGTTCTTC
CASSLDRRDNEQFF
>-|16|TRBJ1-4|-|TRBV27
TGTGCCAGCAGTTTATCGGGGGGGCAGGGGAGTGAAAAACTGTTTTTT
CASSLSGGQGSEKLFF
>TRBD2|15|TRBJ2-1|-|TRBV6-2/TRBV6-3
TGTGCCAGCAGTTCCCGGGGGGACCTTATCAATGAGCAGTTCTTC
CASSSRGDLINEQFF
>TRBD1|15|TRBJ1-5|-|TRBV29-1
TGCAGCGTAGCTACAGGGGGAATAAGCAATCAGCCCCAGCATTTT
CSVATGGISNQPQHF
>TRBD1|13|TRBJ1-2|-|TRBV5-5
TGTGCCAGCAGCGCGGGACAGGCGTCAGGCTACACCTTC
CASSAGQASGYTF
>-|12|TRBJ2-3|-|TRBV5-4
TGTGCCAGCAGTACTAGCACAGATACGCAGTATTTT
CASSTSTDTQYF
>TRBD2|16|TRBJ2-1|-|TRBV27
TGTGCCAGCAGTTTTATAGGGGCTAGCGGGGGCCAGGAGCAGTTCTTC
CASSFIGASGGQEQFF
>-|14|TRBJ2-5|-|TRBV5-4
TGTGCCAGCAGCCGGGACACCTCCCAAGAGACCCAGTACTTC
CASSRDTSQETQYF
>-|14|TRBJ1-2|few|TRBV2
TGTGCCAGCAGTAGGACAGTGAGTAACTATGGCTACACCTTC
CASSRTVSNYGYTF
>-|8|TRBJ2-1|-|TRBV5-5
TGTGCCAGTAATGAGCAGTTCTTC
CASNEQFF
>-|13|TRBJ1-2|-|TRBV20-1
TGCAGTGCTAGTGGCCAAACTGATTATGGCTACACCTTC
CSASGQTDYGYTF
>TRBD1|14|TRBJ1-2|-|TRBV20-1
TGCAGTGCTAGTCAGGGGGGTTCTAACTATGGCTACACCTTC
CSASQGGSNYGYTF
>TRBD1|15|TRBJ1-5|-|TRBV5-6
TGTGCCAGCAGCCTACAGGGGGCGCCCGGACAGCCCCAGCATTTT
CASSLQGAPGQPQHF
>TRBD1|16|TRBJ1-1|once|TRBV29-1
TGCAGCGTGGGGGGGACAGCTGACCTTATGAACACTGAAGCTTTCTTT
CSVGGTADLMNTEAFF
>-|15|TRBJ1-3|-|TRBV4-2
TGTGCCAGCAGCCGGGAACGATTCTCTGGAAACACCATATATTTT
CASSRERFSGNTIYF
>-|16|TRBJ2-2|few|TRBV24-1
TGTGCCACCAGTGACCAAGGACAGATTAACACCGGGGAGCTGTTTTTT
CATSDQGQINTGELFF
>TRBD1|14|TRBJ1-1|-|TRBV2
TGTGCCAGCAGAGGGGACAGTTCCGTTACTGAAGCTTTCTTT
CASRGDSSVTEAFF
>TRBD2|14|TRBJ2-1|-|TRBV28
TGTGCCAGCAGGGTTAGCGGGGGGCGGGGTGAGCAGTTCTTC
CASRVSGGRGEQFF
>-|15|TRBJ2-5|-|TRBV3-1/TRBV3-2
TGTGCCAGCAGCCAAGATCAGGCCAGGGATGAGACCCAGTACTTC
CASSQDQARDETQYF
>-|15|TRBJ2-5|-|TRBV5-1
TGCGCCAGCAGCTTGTTATTAGGGTTGAGGGAGACCCAGTACTTC
CASSLLLGLRETQYF
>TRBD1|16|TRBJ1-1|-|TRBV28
TGTGCCAGCAGTCCTCATCAGGGGGCGAGCTCTTATGAAGCTTTCTTT
CASSPHQGASSYEAFF
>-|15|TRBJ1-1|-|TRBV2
TGTGCCAGCAGTGAGCAGGGTGCAGGGAACACTGAAGCTTTCTTT
CASSEQGAGNTEAFF
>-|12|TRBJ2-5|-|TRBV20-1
TGCAGTGCTAGTGGCTCGTCGAAGACCCAGTACTTC
CSASGSSKTQYF
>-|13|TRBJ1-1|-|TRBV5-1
TGCGCCAGCAGCTTGGTTAAGAACACTGAAGCTTTCTTT
CASSLVKNTEAFF
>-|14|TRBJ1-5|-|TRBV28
TGTGCCTGCACCCGGGACGTCGACAATCAGCCCCAGCATTTT
CACTRDVDNQPQHF
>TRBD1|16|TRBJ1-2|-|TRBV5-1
TGCGCCAGCAGCTTGGGAACCCCGGGACAGTTGGGTGGCTACACCTTC
CASSLGTPGQLGGYTF
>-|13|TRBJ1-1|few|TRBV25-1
TGTGCCAGCAGTGGCCCGGTAGGGACTGAAGCTTTCTTT
CASSGPVGTEAFF
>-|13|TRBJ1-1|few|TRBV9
TGTGCCAGCAGCTCCTTTGGGTCGACTGAAGCTTTCTTT
CASSSFGSTEAFF
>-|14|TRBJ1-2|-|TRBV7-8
TGTGCCAGCAGCTTAGCGGGTCTCAACTATGGCTACACCTTC
CASSLAGLNYGYTF
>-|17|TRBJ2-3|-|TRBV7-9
TGTGCCAGCAGCTTAGGCCCAATCTTCTCCAGCACAGATACGCAGTATTTT
CASSLGPIFSSTDTQYF
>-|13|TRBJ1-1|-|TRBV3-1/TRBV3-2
TGTGCCAGCAGCCTTAGCCGCTACACTGAAGCTTTCTTT
CASSLSRYTEAFF
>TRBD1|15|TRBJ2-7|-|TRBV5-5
TGTGCCAGCAGCGAGACCGGGACAGGGTCCTACGAGCAGTACTTC
CASSETGTGSYEQYF
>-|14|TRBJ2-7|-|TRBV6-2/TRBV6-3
TGTGCCAGCAGTTACCCCGGACCGGGCCTCGAGCAGTACTTC
CASSYPGPGLEQYF
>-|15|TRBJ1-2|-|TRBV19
TGTGCCAGTAGTACAGGACGGGCCGATAACTATGGCTACACCTTC
CASSTGRADNYGYTF
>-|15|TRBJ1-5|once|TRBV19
TGTGCCAGTAGCCCTCAGGGGATAGGCAATCAGCCCCAGCATTTT
CASSPQGIGNQPQHF
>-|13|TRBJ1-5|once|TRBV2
TGTGCCAGCAACAAAGACACCAGTCAGCCCCAGCATTTT
CASNKDTSQPQHF
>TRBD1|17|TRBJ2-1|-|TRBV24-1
TGTGCCACCAGTGATTTCCCCCGGGACAGGGGGAGGAATGAGCAGTTCTTC
CATSDFPRDRGRNEQFF
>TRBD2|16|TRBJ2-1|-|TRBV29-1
TGCAGCTTCGGAGGGCTAGCGGGGGGGCCATGGGATGAGCAGTTCTTC
CSFGGLAGGPWDEQFF
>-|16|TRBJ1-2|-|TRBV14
TGTGCCAGCAGCCCCAGGGGAGGAATCAAGGACTATGGCTACACCTTC
CASSPRGGIKDYGYTF
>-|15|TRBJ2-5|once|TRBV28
TGTGCCAGCAGTTCCGCCGAGGGGTACCAAGAGACCCAGTACTTC
CASSSAEGYQETQYF
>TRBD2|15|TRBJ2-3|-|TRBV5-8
TGTGCCAGCAGCTTGGGCGGGGGGAACACAGATACGCAGTATTTT
CASSLGGGNTDTQYF